This T cell receptor (beta chain) was retrieved from a study of cytomegalovirus exposure and HLA in healthy donors. Study observations and caveats: Association with HLA alleles at 0.05 false discovery rate was found for roughly 17,000 TCR beta sequences in a later analysis. An analysis done earlier found most TCR beta V segments productive about 87% or about 30% of the time.

Germline V gene sequence: CDR1 SQVTM, CDR2 ANQGSEA. This CDR3 spans 11 amino acids. Trimming shortened V by 1 base and J by 5 bases, and 5 bases separated the two germline ends. With regard to this clone: The antigen remains unidentified.

PCR amplification relied on 60 Vbeta primers (plus 13 Jbeta primers). Repertoires were generated with immunoSEQ multiplex PCR, while TCRdb's copy carries only in-frame clones and drops some. The sample carries about 130,000 clones, around four fifths recorded once. This sequence joins TRBV29-1 and TRBJ1-2; D unclear. The source of this sequence is a human donor in good health. The sample comprised PBMCs. CDR3 in amino acids: CSVEARYGYTF. The CDR3, as DNA: TGCAGCGTTGAAGCACGGTATGGCTACACCTTC.